The next 32 T cell receptor beta chains were all read from a single sample in a study of Ad26.COV2.S vaccination and SARS-CoV-2 variants. This sample's treatment: over 15 received Ad26.COV2.S at low or high dose, single or two shots; several received placebo; per-sample allocation not given. It was on day 63 after the first vaccine or placebo injection that samples were taken. Using immunoSEQ multiplex PCR, the repertoire was profiled, and TCRdb retains in-frame clones only, with some absent. Among 300,000 to 350,000 clones listed, around 90% were seen once. The material was peripheral blood, obtained in a trial of Ad26.COV2.S vaccine versus placebo. These receptors were obtained from a person aged 18 to 59 who received the Ad26.COV2.S COVID-19 vaccine or a placebo.

The V call is TRBV7-3, the J call TRBJ2-1; 8 bases agree with TRBD2. CDR1 is SGHTA, CDR2 FQGTGA, per germline. J gave up 4 bases and V 0 bases, and 2 bases lay outside the gene matches. The CDR3 spans 15 residues. The DNA of the CDR3 is TGTGCCAGCAGCTTAACTAGCGGGACTTACAATGAGCAGTTCTTC. This gives the protein CASSLTSGTYNEQFF.

The chain joins TRBV21-1 to TRBJ2-7; no DNA check was done on the table's D call, TRBD2. TRBV21-1 is designated a pseudogene. CDR3 length equals 16 residues. The CDR3 reads CASSKGTSGTSCEQYF. The CDR3 nucleotides read TGTGCCAGCAGCAAAGGAACTAGCGGGACCTCTTGCGAGCAGTACTTC.

This clone came up once. The chain employs TRBV19 and TRBJ2-1; D is perhaps TRBD1 (6 bases). Germline loops: CDR1 LNHDA, CDR2 SQIVND (reference sequence). The CDR3 covers 15 residues. The V end lost 3 bases, the J end lost 1 base, and 10 bases lay between the germline ends. CDR3 residues: CASSMGRGSYNEQFF. CDR3 DNA: TGTGCCAGTAGTATGGGCAGGGGATCCTACAATGAGCAGTTCTTC.

This chain links TRBV7-3 with TRBJ2-7; 9 positions agree with TRBD1. V lost 5 bases and J lost 0; bases outside the gene matches: 2. This CDR3 comprises 14 residues. Germline values: CDR1 SGHTA, CDR2 FQGTGA. The CDR3 protein is CASSRDRDSYEQYF. CDR3 coding DNA: TGTGCCAGCAGCCGGGACAGGGACTCCTACGAGCAGTACTTC.

This chain links TRBV9 with TRBJ2-7; D assignment may be TRBD1 or TRBD2 (6 bases each). The CDR3 extends over 14 amino acids. Germline V lookup: CDR1 SGDLS, CDR2 YYNGEE. V was trimmed by 4 bases and J by 3 bases, leaving 14 bases between them. Written as DNA, the CDR3 is TGTGCCAGCAGCACTCACGGGGGCCTCTACGAGCAGTACTTC. Its translation is CASSTHGGLYEQYF.

The chain is built from TRBV5-1 and TRBJ1-4, with 8 nucleotides matching TRBD1. V trimming: 4 bases; J trimming: 6 bases; junction bases outside the gene matches: 11. The CDR3 totals 16 residues. Germline V gene sequence: CDR1 SGHRS, CDR2 YFSETQ. CDR3: CASSRADRVGDEKLFF. DNA for the CDR3: TGCGCCAGCAGCAGGGCGGACAGGGTTGGGGATGAAAAACTGTTTTTT.

The chain carries TRBV5-6 and TRBJ2-4; TRBD1 is a possible D gene (5 bases). The CDR3 is made up of 15 amino acids. Per the germline V gene, CDR1 is SGHDT and CDR2 is YYEEEE. With 3 bases removed from V and 0 bases from J, the gap between germline ends came to 10 bases. The DNA of the CDR3 is TGTGCCAGCAGCTGGGGCGCAGAAGCCAAAAACATTCAGTACTTC. Its translation is CASSWGAEAKNIQYF.

The chain carries TRBV2 and TRBJ2-4; possibly TRBD2 for D (5 bases). The V gene lost 7 bases and the J gene lost 7 bases, with 11 bases spanning the gap. CDR1 is SNHLY and CDR2 is FYNNEI in the germline V gene. The CDR3 loop spans 12 amino acids. In nucleotides, the CDR3 is TGTGCCAGCACCGGGGTGGAGAACATTCAGTACTTC. Protein sequence: CASTGVENIQYF.

Here the CDR3 DNA reads TGTGCCAGCAGCCCTGGGGTCTTGGGTTCCTATAATTCACCCCTCCACTTT. It codes for CASSPGVLGSYNSPLHF. The J gene is TRBJ1-6, the V gene TRBV3-1 (or the pseudogene TRBV3-2); no firm D call. V dropped 4 bases and J dropped 1 base, with 14 bases sitting between them. The CDR3 loop spans 17 amino acids. The germline gives CDR1 LGHDT, CDR2 YNNKEL (reference sequence).

The rearrangement uses TRBV2 and TRBJ2-3; either TRBD1 or TRBD2 may fit D (5 bases each). Germline V lookup: CDR1 SNHLY, CDR2 FYNNEI. V lost 8 bases and J lost 6, with 18 bases in between. The CDR3 length is 14 residues. The CDR3 bases are TGTGCCAGCGACGGAAGGGGCGGGTGGGATACGCAGTATTTT. Amino acid sequence: CASDGRGGWDTQYF.

The chain has TRBV6-2 or TRBV6-3 and TRBJ2-5; 10 bases are a match to TRBD2. This CDR3 has 18 amino acids. Germline CDR1 reads MNHEY; CDR2 reads SVGEGT. Unmatched junction bases numbered 11, after V lost 0 bases and J lost 4 bases. The CDR3 loop reads CASSYSSRRQREGETQYF. CDR3 DNA: TGTGCCAGCAGTTACTCCTCTAGACGCCAGCGGGAGGGAGAGACCCAGTACTTC.

This clone has a single count. The chain links TRBV5-4 to TRBJ1-1; a weak D match, TRBD1 (5 bases). Trimming pared 3 bases from V and 4 bases from J, leaving 19 bases between. There are 16 residues in the CDR3. Looked up from germline, CDR1 is SGHNT and CDR2 is YYREEE (reference sequence). The CDR3 nucleotides are TGTGCCAGCAGCTACGGAACAGGTCTAAGAGTCACTGAAGCTTTCTTT. Protein sequence: CASSYGTGLRVTEAFF.

This clone was observed a few times. CDR3 protein: CASSSKSGNQPQHF. In DNA, the CDR3 is TGTGCCAGCAGCTCCAAGTCAGGGAATCAGCCCCAGCATTTT. The V and J genes are TRBV7-9 and TRBJ1-5; tentatively, D is TRBD1 (5 bases). CDR3 length equals 14 residues. Germline V gene lookup returns CDR1 SEHNR and CDR2 FQNEAQ (reference sequence). The V gene lost 4 bases and the J gene lost 4 bases, with 11 bases spanning the gap.

The chain combines TRBV5-6 with TRBJ1-5; possibly TRBD1 for D (5 bases). The CDR3 consists of 15 residues. Per the germline V gene, CDR1 is SGHDT and CDR2 is YYEEEE. V was cut by 4 bases and J by 7 bases, with 18 bases left in between. CDR3 residues: CASSPRGRGGQPQHF. The CDR3 DNA reads TGTGCCAGCAGCCCAAGGGGAAGAGGAGGCCAGCCCCAGCATTTT.

J is TRBJ2-7 and V is TRBV7-6; TRBD2 might be the D (5 bases). With 4 bases removed from V and 5 bases from J, the gap between germline ends came to 6 bases. The CDR3 totals 11 residues. The V gene's germline CDR1 is SGHVS and CDR2 FNYEAQ. In nucleotides, the CDR3 is TGTGCCAGCAGCTCGGAGGACGAGCAGTACTTC. Protein product: CASSSEDEQYF.

This clone showed up just once. The rearrangement uses TRBV18 and TRBJ2-3; 8 bases map to TRBD1. Germline assignment: CDR1 KGHSH and CDR2 LQKENI. The junction had 9 bases not matched to a gene; V was cut back by 1 base and J by 6 bases. This CDR3 contains 16 residues. DNA for the CDR3: TGTGCCAGCTCACCACGTACCGGGACAGGACTTGATACGCAGTATTTT. Amino acid sequence: CASSPRTGTGLDTQYF.

The chain is built from TRBV7-9 and TRBJ1-2; a possible D gene is TRBD1 (6 bases). Deletions cut 2 bases from V and 7 bases from J, with 11 bases between. Germline CDR1 SEHNR, CDR2 FQNEAQ (reference sequence). This CDR3 spans 13 amino acids. CDR3 in DNA: TGTGCCAGCAGCTTATCAGGGGTTGGTGGCTACACCTTC. Translation: CASSLSGVGGYTF.

Of note for this clone: Other DNA variants within this sample encode the same CDR3. CDR3 sequence: CASSLNRGEQFF. CDR3 coding DNA: TGTGCCAGCAGCCTTAACAGGGGTGAGCAGTTCTTC. The chain recombines TRBV7-3 with TRBJ2-1, with TRBD1 matching 7 bases. The V gene end was trimmed by 5 bases and the J gene end by 9 bases; junction bases not matched to a gene: 4. The CDR3 has 12 amino acids. Looked up from germline, CDR1 is SGHTA and CDR2 is FQGTGA.

This clone has more than one count but fewer than ten. The rearrangement joins TRBV4-1 to TRBJ2-7, with D unclear. The ends were cut back, 1 base at V and 3 bases at J, with 10 bases in the middle. Germline CDR1 and CDR2: MGHRA and YSYEKL. The CDR3 runs to 14 residues. The CDR3 region is CASSQGVGNYEQYF. CDR3 coding DNA: TGCGCCAGCAGCCAAGGTGTGGGGAACTACGAGCAGTACTTC.

The genes are TRBV5-4 and TRBJ2-7; 12 nucleotides align to TRBD1. The CDR3 runs 17 residues. The germline V gene has CDR1 SGHNT and CDR2 YYREEE (reference sequence). V shed 3 bases and J 3 bases; nucleotides not matched to a gene: 10. The chain's CDR3 is CASSSQSGTGGFYEQYF. The CDR3, as DNA: TGTGCCAGCAGCTCCCAGTCCGGGACAGGGGGCTTCTACGAGCAGTACTTC. The complete variable domain, with remaining parts taken from reference TRBV5-4 and TRBJ2-7, reads ETGVTQSPTHLIKTRGQQVTLRCSSQSGHNTVSWYQQALGQGPQFIFQYYREEENGRGNFPPRFSGLQFPNYSSELNVNALELDDSALYLCASSSQSGTGGFYEQYFGPGTRLTVT.

This chain links TRBV10-3 with TRBJ1-4; D gene unclear. Deletions cut 2 bases from V and 5 bases from J, with 3 bases between. This CDR3 spans 12 amino acids. CDR1 is ENHRY, CDR2 SYGVKD, per germline. The CDR3 region is CAISEPNEKLFF. In nucleotides, the CDR3 is TGTGCCATCAGTGAGCCGAATGAAAAACTGTTTTTT.

The V and J genes are TRBV5-4 and TRBJ2-3; perhaps TRBD2 as D (6 bases). Between the trimmed V and J ends, which lost 4 bases and 2 bases, there was a span of 11 bases. The CDR3 consists of 14 residues. Germline CDR1 SGHNT, CDR2 YYREEE (reference sequence). The CDR3 protein is CASSPGLNTDTQYF. CDR3 sequence (DNA): TGTGCCAGCAGCCCGGGACTTAACACAGATACGCAGTATTTT.

This sequence joins TRBV30 and TRBJ1-1, with D maybe TRBD1 (5 bases). The V end was cut by 5 bases, the J end by 3 bases, with 25 bases between. The CDR3 covers 17 residues. Germline values: CDR1 GTSNPN, CDR2 SVGIG (reference sequence). The CDR3 loop reads CAWGRAWGEQTYTEAFF. The CDR3 DNA sequence: TGTGCCTGGGGCCGGGCTTGGGGCGAACAAACCTACACTGAAGCTTTCTTT. The variable domain in full, completed from reference TRBV30 and TRBJ1-1, reads SQTIHQWPATLVQPVGSPLSLECTVEGTSNPNLYWYRQAAGRGLQLLFYSVGIGQISSEVPQNLSASRPQDRQFILSSKKLLLSDSGFYLCAWGRAWGEQTYTEAFFGQGTRLTVV.

The rearrangement uses TRBV6-5 and TRBJ1-3; 8 nucleotides agree with TRBD1. Per the germline V gene, CDR1 is MNHEY and CDR2 is SVGAGI. The CDR3 sequence is 16 residues long. The ends lost 0 bases at V and 6 bases at J; junction bases unmatched: 7. CDR3 nucleotides: TGTGCCAGCAGTTACTCAGAGACAGGGGTCAAAAACACCATATATTTT. This gives the protein CASSYSETGVKNTIYF.

V gene TRBV6-5 combines with J gene TRBJ1-1; D might be TRBD1 (6 bases). V was pared by 6 bases and J by 3 bases, with 11 bases between. Germline CDR1 is MNHEY and CDR2 is SVGAGI. The CDR3 extends over 13 amino acids. The CDR3 DNA reads as TGTGCCAGCAGCCTAAGGGGGGACACTGAAGCTTTCTTT. Protein sequence: CASSLRGDTEAFF.

Remarks on this clone: Other DNA sequences of this sample code for an identical CDR3. J is TRBJ1-6 and V is TRBV2; D may be TRBD1 (5 bases). V gave up 3 bases and J gave up 0 bases, with 6 bases separating them. Germline V lookup: CDR1 SNHLY, CDR2 FYNNEI. The CDR3 runs 15 residues. For the CDR3, the DNA is TGTGCCAGCAGTGACGACAGCTCCTATAATTCACCCCTCCACTTT. This translates into CASSDDSSYNSPLHF.

There are many counts of this clone. V is TRBV9 and J is TRBJ2-7; D might be TRBD2 (6 bases). V was cut by 4 bases and J by 5 bases, with 19 bases left in between. Germline V lookup: CDR1 SGDLS, CDR2 YYNGEE. The length of the CDR3 is 15 residues. CDR3 loop: CASSPWTTSSDEQYF. In DNA, the CDR3 is TGTGCCAGCAGCCCCTGGACTACCTCCTCGGACGAGCAGTACTTC.

This chain links TRBV18 with TRBJ2-2, with a weak D call TRBD2 (5 bases). V was pared by 3 bases and J by 6 bases, with 17 bases between. Germline values: CDR1 KGHSH, CDR2 LQKENI. The CDR3 spans 16 residues. CDR3 bases: TGTGCCAGCTCACCTCCCGGGGAGTATGTGGCCGGGGAGCTGTTTTTT. It translates to CASSPPGEYVAGELFF.

The chain employs TRBV4-3 and TRBJ1-5; 9 bases match TRBD1. CDR3 length: 16 amino acids. The junction had 9 bases not matched to a gene; V was cut back by 3 bases and J by 6 bases. Germline assignment: CDR1 LGHNA and CDR2 YSLEER. In DNA, the CDR3 is TGCGCCAGCAGCCACCCTGACAGGGGGGGCGGTCAGCCCCAGCATTTT. Residues: CASSHPDRGGGQPQHF.

The chain employs TRBV4-3 and TRBJ2-1; 9 bases agree with TRBD2. Germline CDR1 and CDR2: LGHNA and YSLEER. This CDR3 comprises 15 residues. Trimming removed 2 bases from V and 5 bases from J; junction bases left unmatched: 4. CDR3 sequence reads: CASSQSGTSHNEQFF. CDR3 in DNA: TGCGCCAGCAGCCAATCCGGGACTAGCCACAATGAGCAGTTCTTC.

This chain links TRBV19 with TRBJ1-3; D unresolved. This CDR3 has 13 amino acids. Trimming removed 4 bases from V and 0 bases from J, with 4 bases in between. Per germline, CDR1 LNHDA and CDR2 SQIVND (reference sequence). CDR3 sequence (DNA): TGTGCCAGTAGTAGGAGCTCTGGAAACACCATATATTTT. Protein sequence: CASSRSSGNTIYF.

The chain recombines TRBV2 with TRBJ1-2, with TRBD1 matching 7 bases. V trimming: 6 bases; J trimming: 4 bases; junction bases outside the gene matches: 14. The CDR3 consists of 16 residues. Germline values: CDR1 SNHLY, CDR2 FYNNEI. CDR3 DNA sequence: TGTGCCAGCAGGAAAGACAGGGCCCGTTTGATCTATGGCTACACCTTC. It encodes CASRKDRARLIYGYTF.